This T cell receptor (beta chain) is from a study of blood T cells in healthy people across ages. A J-beta primer mix and a sample-barcoded 5' primer were used in a second PCR of roughly 6 to 12 cycles. In TCRdb, the 5' RACE reads were re-called with MiXCR into one record per CDR3 protein. In the table there are about 1.8 million distinct CDR3 sequences, roughly 49% of which are singletons. This clonotype has more than one count but fewer than ten. The CDR3 covers 15 residues. With 2 bases removed from V and 4 bases from J, the gap between germline ends came to 15 bases. Germline-derived CDR1 and CDR2 are ENHRY and SYGVKD.

This receptor was identified in a woman aged 40 to 49 in good health. This sequence joins TRBV10-3 and TRBJ2-7, with D possibly TRBD2 on 6 matching bases. The sequenced sample consisted of blood. The CDR3 DNA reads TGTGCCATCAGTGAGCCCTCCCTGGGGGGATACGAGCAGTACTTC. Translating gives CAISEPSLGGYEQYF.